The following is a T cell receptor beta chain sequence with its context. The entry originates in a study of blood T cell repertoires in COVID-19. Study information: From the United States, Italy and Spain came samples of acute and convalescent COVID-19.

CDR1 MNHEY and CDR2 SVGEGT come from the germline V gene. This CDR3 has 12 residues. Trimming cost V 5 bases and J 1 base, with 3 bases left between them. Per the original data handling: Reference gene primer amplification gave estimated nucleated cell counts. Method: immunoSEQ multiplex PCR; TCRdb's copy keeps in-frame clones and lacks some. That table supplies the V and J calls and clone size; D and trimming were determined from the DNA. The table has approximately 52,000 clones, approximately 84% seen once. The sequence was obtained from a human donor with active COVID-19. The donor label of this sample is uncertain. The sequenced sample was peripheral blood. The chain couples TRBV6-2 or TRBV6-3 to TRBJ2-1; no firm D call. CDR3: CASSQSYNEQFF. The CDR3 DNA sequence: TGTGCCAGCAGTCAATCCTACAATGAGCAGTTCTTC.